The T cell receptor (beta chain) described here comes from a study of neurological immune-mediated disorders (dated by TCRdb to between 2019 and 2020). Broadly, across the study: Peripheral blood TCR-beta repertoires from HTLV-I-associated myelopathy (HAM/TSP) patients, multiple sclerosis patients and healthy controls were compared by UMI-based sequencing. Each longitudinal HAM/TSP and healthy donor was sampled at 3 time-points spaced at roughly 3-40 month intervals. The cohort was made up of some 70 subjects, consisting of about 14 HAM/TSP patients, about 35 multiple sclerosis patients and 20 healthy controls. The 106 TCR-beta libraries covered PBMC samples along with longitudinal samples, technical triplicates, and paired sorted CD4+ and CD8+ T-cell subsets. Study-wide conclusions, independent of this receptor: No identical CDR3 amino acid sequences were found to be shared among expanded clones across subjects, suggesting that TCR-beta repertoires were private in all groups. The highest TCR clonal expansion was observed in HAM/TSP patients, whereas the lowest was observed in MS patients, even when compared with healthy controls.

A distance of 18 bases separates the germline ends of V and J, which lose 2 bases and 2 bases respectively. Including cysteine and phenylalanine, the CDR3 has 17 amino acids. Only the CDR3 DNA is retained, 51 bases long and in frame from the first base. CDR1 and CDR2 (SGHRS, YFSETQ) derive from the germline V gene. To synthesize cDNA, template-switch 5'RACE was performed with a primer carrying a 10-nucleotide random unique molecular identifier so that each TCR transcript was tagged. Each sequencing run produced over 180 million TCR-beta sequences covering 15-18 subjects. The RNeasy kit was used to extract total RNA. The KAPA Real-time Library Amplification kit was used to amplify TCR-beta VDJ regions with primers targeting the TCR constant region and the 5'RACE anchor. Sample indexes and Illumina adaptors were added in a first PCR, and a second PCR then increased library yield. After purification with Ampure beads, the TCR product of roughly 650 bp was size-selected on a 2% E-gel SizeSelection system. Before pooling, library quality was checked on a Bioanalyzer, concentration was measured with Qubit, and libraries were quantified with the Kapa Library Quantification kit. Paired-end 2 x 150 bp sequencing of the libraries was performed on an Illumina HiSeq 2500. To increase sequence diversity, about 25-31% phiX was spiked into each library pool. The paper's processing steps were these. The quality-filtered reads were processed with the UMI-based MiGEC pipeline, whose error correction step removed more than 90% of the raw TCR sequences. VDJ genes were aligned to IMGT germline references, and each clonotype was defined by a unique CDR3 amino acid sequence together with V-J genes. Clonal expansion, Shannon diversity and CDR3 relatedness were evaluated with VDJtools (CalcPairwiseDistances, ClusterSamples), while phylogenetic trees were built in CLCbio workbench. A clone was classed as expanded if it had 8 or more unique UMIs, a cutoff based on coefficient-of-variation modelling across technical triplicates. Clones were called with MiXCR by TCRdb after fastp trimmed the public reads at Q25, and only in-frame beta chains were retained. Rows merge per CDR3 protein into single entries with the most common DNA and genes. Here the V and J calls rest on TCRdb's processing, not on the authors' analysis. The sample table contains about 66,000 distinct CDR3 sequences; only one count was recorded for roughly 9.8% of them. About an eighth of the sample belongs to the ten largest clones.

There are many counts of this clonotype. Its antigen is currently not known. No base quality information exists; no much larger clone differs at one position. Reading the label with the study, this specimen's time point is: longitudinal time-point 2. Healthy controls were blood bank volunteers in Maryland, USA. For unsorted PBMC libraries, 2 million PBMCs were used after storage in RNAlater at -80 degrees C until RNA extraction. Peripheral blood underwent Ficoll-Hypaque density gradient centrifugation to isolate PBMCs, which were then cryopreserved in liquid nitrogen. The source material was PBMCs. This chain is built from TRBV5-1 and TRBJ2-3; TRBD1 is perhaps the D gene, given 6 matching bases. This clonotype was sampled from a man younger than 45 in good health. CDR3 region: CASSFSAGAVSTDTQYF. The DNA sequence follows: TGCGCCAGCAGCTTTTCGGCAGGGGCCGTTTCCACAGATACGCAGTATTTT. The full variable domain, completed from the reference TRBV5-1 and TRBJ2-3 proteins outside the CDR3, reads KAGVTQTPRYLIKTRGQQVTLSCSPISGHRSVSWYQQTPGQGLQFLFEYFSETQRNKGNFPGRFSGRQFSNSRSEMNVSTLELGDSALYLCASSFSAGAVSTDTQYFGPGTRLTVL.